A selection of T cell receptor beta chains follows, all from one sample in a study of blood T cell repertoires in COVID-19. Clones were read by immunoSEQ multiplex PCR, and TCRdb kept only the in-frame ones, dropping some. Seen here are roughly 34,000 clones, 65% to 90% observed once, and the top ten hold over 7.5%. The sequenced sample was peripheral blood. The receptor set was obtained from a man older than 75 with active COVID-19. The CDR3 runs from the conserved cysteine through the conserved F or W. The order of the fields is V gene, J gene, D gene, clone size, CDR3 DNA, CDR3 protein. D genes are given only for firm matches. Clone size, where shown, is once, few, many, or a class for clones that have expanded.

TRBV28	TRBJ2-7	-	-	TGTGCCAGCAGTACCCTCTCCGGCAGGGGAGTAACTTACGAGCAGTACTTC	CASSTLSGRGVTYEQYF
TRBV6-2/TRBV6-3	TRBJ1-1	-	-	TGTGCCAGCAGTTACCAGGCCTCCACTGAAGCTTTCTTT	CASSYQASTEAFF
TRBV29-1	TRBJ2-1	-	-	TGCAGCGTCCAACGGGGGGCGAATGAGCAGTTCTTC	CSVQRGANEQFF
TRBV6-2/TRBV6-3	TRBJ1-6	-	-	TGTGCCAGCAGTTACCTTATCACAGGGTCGGATAATTCACCCCTCCACTTT	CASSYLITGSDNSPLHF
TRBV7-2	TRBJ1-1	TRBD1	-	TGTGCCAGCAGCCACGACAGGGGGAGGGACACTGAAGCTTTCTTT	CASSHDRGRDTEAFF
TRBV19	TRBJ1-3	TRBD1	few	TGTGCCACTGCCGTCGGACAGGGGGCGGATGGAAACACCATATATTTT	CATAVGQGADGNTIYF
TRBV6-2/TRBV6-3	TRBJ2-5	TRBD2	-	TGTGCCAGCAGTTCGACTAGCGGGGTCTGGGAGACCCAGTACTTC	CASSSTSGVWETQYF
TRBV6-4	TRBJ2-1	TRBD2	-	TGTGCCAGCAGTTCACGGACTAGCAGCCCCTACAATGAGCAGTTCTTC	CASSSRTSSPYNEQFF
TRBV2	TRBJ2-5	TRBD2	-	TGTGCCAGCAGTGGGGAGGGAGAGACCCAGTACTTC	CASSGEGETQYF
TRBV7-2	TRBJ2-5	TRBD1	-	TGTGCCAGCAGCTCGAGCGGACAGGGGGGTAGGGAGACCCAGTACTTC	CASSSSGQGGRETQYF
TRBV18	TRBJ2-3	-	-	TGTGCCAGCTCATCCATAACAGGGATAAACACAGATACGCAGTATTTT	CASSSITGINTDTQYF
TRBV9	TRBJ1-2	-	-	TGTGCCAGCAGCGTAGCATGGCAGGGTGCTGGCTACACCTTC	CASSVAWQGAGYTF
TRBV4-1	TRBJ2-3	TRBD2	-	TGCGCCAGCAGCCTCTTGACGGGACTAGCGGGGGGAGATACGCAGTATTTT	CASSLLTGLAGGDTQYF
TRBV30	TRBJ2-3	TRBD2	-	TGTGCCTGGAGTGAAGCGGGGGGAAACACAGATACGCAGTATTTT	CAWSEAGGNTDTQYF
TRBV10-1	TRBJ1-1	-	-	TGCGCCAGCAGCGAGGGAAGTCTAGGGGCTAACACTGAAGCTTTCTTT	CASSEGSLGANTEAFF
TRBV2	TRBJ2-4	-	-	TGTGCCAGCCATCGGTCGTTGTTGAACATTCAGTACTTC	CASHRSLLNIQYF
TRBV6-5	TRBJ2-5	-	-	TGTGCCAGCAAGCGGAGCCCCCAAGAGACCCAGTACTTC	CASKRSPQETQYF
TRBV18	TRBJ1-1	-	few	TGTGCCAGCTCACAGAACCGGGAGACCAACACTGAAGCTTTCTTT	CASSQNRETNTEAFF
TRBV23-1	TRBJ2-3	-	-	TGCGCCAGCAGTCACCCTTACAGGCCAGATACGCAGTATTTT	CASSHPYRPDTQYF
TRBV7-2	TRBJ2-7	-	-	TGTGCCAGCAGCTGGGCCACACTTAGCTCCTACGAGCAGTACTTC	CASSWATLSSYEQYF
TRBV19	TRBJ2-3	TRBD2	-	TGTGCCAGCTCCAGCGGGGGGCCCACAGATACGCAGTATTTT	CASSSGGPTDTQYF
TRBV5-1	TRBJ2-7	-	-	TGCGCCAGCAGCCTAGGACAGAGCCTTTCCTACGAGCAGTACTTC	CASSLGQSLSYEQYF
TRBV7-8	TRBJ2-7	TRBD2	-	TGTGCCAGCAGCTTATCAGTTAGCGGGGAAACCTACGAGCAGTACTTC	CASSLSVSGETYEQYF
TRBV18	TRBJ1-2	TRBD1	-	TGTGCCAGCTCACCATCCGGGACAGGGATGAGTGGCTACACCTTC	CASSPSGTGMSGYTF
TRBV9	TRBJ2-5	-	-	TGTGCCAGCAGCGTAGTGGGCTCAGGGGGGGAGACCCAGTACTTC	CASSVVGSGGETQYF
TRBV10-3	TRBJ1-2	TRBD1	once	TGTGCCATCAGTGAGTCGGGACAGGGGGCCATCTATGGCTACACCTTC	CAISESGQGAIYGYTF
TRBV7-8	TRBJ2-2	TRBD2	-	TGTGCCAACCTTAAACTAGCGGGGGGCCCAGCGAACACCGGGGAGCTGTTTTTT	CANLKLAGGPANTGELFF
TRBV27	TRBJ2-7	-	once	TGTGCCAGCAGTAGGTATGAGGCCTACGAGCAGTACTTC	CASSRYEAYEQYF
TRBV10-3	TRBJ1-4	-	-	TGTGCCACCGGGGCAGGGGATGAAAAACTGTTTTTT	CATGAGDEKLFF
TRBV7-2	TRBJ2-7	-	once	TGTGCCAGCAGCTTAATGGCAGGGTCCCACGAGCAGTACTTC	CASSLMAGSHEQYF
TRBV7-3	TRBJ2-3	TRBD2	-	TGTGCCAGCAGCTCTACTAGCGGAGCAGATACGCAGTATTTT	CASSSTSGADTQYF
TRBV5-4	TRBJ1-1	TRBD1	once	TGTGCCAGCAGCGGGGTGTCACAGGGGGCCGGTAACACTGAAGCTTTCTTT	CASSGVSQGAGNTEAFF
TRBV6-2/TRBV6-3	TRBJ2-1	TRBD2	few	TGTGCCAGCAGTTTGTTTGCGGGGGGCACTAATGAGCAGTTCTTC	CASSLFAGGTNEQFF
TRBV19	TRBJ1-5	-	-	TGTGCCAGTAGTATAGGTAAGGGGTACGATCAGCCCCAGCATTTT	CASSIGKGYDQPQHF
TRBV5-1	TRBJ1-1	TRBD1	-	TGCGCCAGCAGCTTGGGGGCAGGGACAGGATGGACTGAAGCTTTCTTT	CASSLGAGTGWTEAFF
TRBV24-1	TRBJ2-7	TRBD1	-	TGTGCCACCAGTGATTTAGCCAGGGGGCTAGTTGGGGAGCAGTACTTC	CATSDLARGLVGEQYF
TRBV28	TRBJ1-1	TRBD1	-	TGTGCCAGCAGTCCCCTCGGGACAGACAAAGCTTTCTTT	CASSPLGTDKAFF
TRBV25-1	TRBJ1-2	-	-	TGTGCCAGCAGTGAAGTAATGTCTTTTGGCTACACCTTC	CASSEVMSFGYTF
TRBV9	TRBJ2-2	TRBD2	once	TGTGCCAGCAGCGTAGGTCAGGGACTAGCGACCGGGGAGCTGTTTTTT	CASSVGQGLATGELFF
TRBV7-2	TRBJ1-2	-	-	TGTGCCAGCACCCCGAGCGGGGTCGGCTACACCTTC	CASTPSGVGYTF
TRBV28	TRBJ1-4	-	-	TGTGCCAGCAGCCCCCTTTGGCATTCAACTAATGAAAAACTGTTTTTT	CASSPLWHSTNEKLFF
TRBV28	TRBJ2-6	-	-	TGTGCCAGCAGTTTGTATAGCTCTGGGGCCAACGTCCTGACTTTC	CASSLYSSGANVLTF
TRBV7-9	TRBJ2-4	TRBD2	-	TGTGCCAGCAGCCCCGGGACTAGCAAAGCCAAAAACATTCAGTACTTC	CASSPGTSKAKNIQYF
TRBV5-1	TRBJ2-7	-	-	TGCGCCAGCAGCCTCACCGGCGACATCTCCTACGAGCAGTACTTC	CASSLTGDISYEQYF
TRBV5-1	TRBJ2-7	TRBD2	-	TGCGCCAGCAGCTTGGAAGGGACTAGCGTCTCCTACGAGCAGTACTTC	CASSLEGTSVSYEQYF
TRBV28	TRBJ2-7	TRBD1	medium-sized	TGTGCCAGCAGTTTTGTGGGACAGCCGAGCTCCTACGAGCAGTACTTC	CASSFVGQPSSYEQYF
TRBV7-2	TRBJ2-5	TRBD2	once	TGTGCCAGCAGCTTATCGGGGGGCCAAGAGACCCAGTACTTC	CASSLSGGQETQYF
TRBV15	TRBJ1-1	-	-	TGTGCCACCAGCAACAGATTTAACACTGAAGCTTTCTTT	CATSNRFNTEAFF